These T cell receptor beta chains were read from a single sample in a study of beta chain features in type 1 diabetes. The repertoire was sequenced with immunoSEQ multiplex PCR; TCRdb's copy has only in-frame clones and lacks some. This table has hundreds of thousands of clones, about a tenth appearing once. Input material: naive CD4+ T cells from blood. The origin of the receptors is a man aged 25-40 years with type 1 diabetes. The CDR3 runs from the conserved cysteine through the conserved F or W. The D gene is left open where the match is weak.

>TRBD1|TRBJ1-5|TRBV5-1
CASSPGTGKEPQHF
>TRBD1|TRBJ1-5|TRBV7-4
CASNLHGTGYQPQHF
>TRBD1|TRBJ2-4|TRBV16
CASSHRDRGDIQYF
>NA|TRBJ2-3|TRBV11-2
CASSFDRDTQYF
>NA|TRBJ2-7|TRBV7-2
CASKGDSYSYEQYF
>NA|TRBJ2-7|TRBV13
CASSYDRDNSYEQYF
>TRBD1|TRBJ2-2|TRBV19
CASSYRDRGHPGELFF
>NA|TRBJ2-7|TRBV7-9
CASSLEGIEQYF
>NA|TRBJ1-5|TRBV19
CASSMTVNQPQHF
>TRBD1|TRBJ1-1|TRBV5-4
CASSLGTGRDTEAFF
>TRBD1|TRBJ2-2|TRBV28
CAIRTGTGEVPGELFF
>TRBD1|TRBJ2-2|TRBV5-1
CASSLMPGQGAGELFF
>TRBD1|TRBJ1-5|TRBV4-1
CASSQDPSRGLGQPQHF
>TRBD2|TRBJ2-7|TRBV28
CASSAKIRLAGHYEQYF
>NA|TRBJ2-1|TRBV19
CASRGTGYNEQFF
>TRBD1|TRBJ1-1|TRBV5-1
CASSSRTGGGMNTEAFF
>TRBD1|TRBJ2-2|TRBV19
CASGQGNTGELFF
>NA|TRBJ1-6|TRBV7-9
CASSRGLDSPLHF
>TRBD1|TRBJ2-5|TRBV5-1
CASSRVAGGRSETQYF
>TRBD1|TRBJ1-1|TRBV19
CASIPDREAEAFF
>NA|TRBJ1-5|TRBV18
CASSPAGSNQPQHF
>TRBD1|TRBJ1-2|TRBV7-2
CASSLIDRGTVYGYTF
>TRBD2|TRBJ2-2|TRBV14
CASRTSGNTGELFF
>NA|TRBJ2-3|TRBV7-9
CASSTRGAADTQYF
>TRBD2|TRBJ2-5|TRBV30
CAWSDEGRGQETQYF
>NA|TRBJ2-3|TRBV6-6
CASSYFGQPYPDTQYF
>NA|TRBJ2-4|TRBV2
CASRGLEGQAKNIQYF
>TRBD1|TRBJ2-5|TRBV4-2
CASSQGVGGEPQETQYF
>TRBD1|TRBJ2-7|TRBV29-1
CSVEDLDRGYNEQYF
>NA|TRBJ2-3|TRBV4-1
CASSQGRDTQYF
>TRBD1|TRBJ2-1|TRBV19
CASGGQSYNEQFF
>TRBD1|TRBJ1-6|TRBV4-2
CASSQNRGNSPLHF
>TRBD2|TRBJ2-1|TRBV7-2
CASSLLAGGPYEQFF
>NA|TRBJ2-3|TRBV7-3
CASSSGTLQDTQYF
>TRBD1|TRBJ2-4|TRBV19
CASKAGGSNIQYF
>NA|TRBJ2-2|TRBV6-5
CASSNPTRAGELFF
>NA|TRBJ1-4|TRBV6-5
CASSYRGLNEKLFF
>NA|TRBJ2-3|TRBV5-1
CASSLEAGPDTQYF
>TRBD2|TRBJ2-7|TRBV11-2
CASSLAPLAAAEQYF
>NA|TRBJ2-7|TRBV9
CASSVNPSVEQYF
>NA|TRBJ1-4|TRBV5-4
CASSALNEKLFF
>NA|TRBJ2-1|TRBV4-2
CASSLLPENEQFF
>TRBD1|TRBJ1-6|TRBV11-2
CASSRAGGTGNSPLHF
>NA|TRBJ1-2|TRBV14
CASSQDFPDRSVAGGYTF
>TRBD1|TRBJ2-1|TRBV4-1
CASTAFGTVNNEQFF
>NA|TRBJ1-2|TRBV28
CATLLSGPAGGYTF
>NA|TRBJ1-6|TRBV11-2
CASSPEESPLHF
>NA|TRBJ1-1|TRBV13
CASSLGQGDTEAFF
>NA|TRBJ1-4|TRBV4-1
CASSQNSAATNEKLFF
>NA|TRBJ2-5|TRBV6-5
CASSYSSARGTQYF
>TRBD1|TRBJ2-5|TRBV2
CASSGEGAWEETQYF
>TRBD1|TRBJ1-1|TRBV4-3
CASSHLTGGGTEAFF